The 9 T cell receptor beta chains given below trace back to one sample, sequenced in a study of T cells in Graves' hyperthyroidism and ophthalmopathy (dated by TCRdb to about 2019). Preparation of the library involved multiplex PCR. The data were produced on an Illumina HiSeq 2000. The TCR beta CDR3 regions were amplified from the RNA transcripts. For the first round of RT-PCR on the TCR CDR3, the HTBI primer set was used together with the Qiagen OneStep RT-PCR kit. In-frame beta chains were kept once TCRdb had trimmed the public reads at Q25 with fastp and called clones with MiXCR. CDR3 protein sequences are deduplicated, and each keeps its most common genes and DNA. This sample has 550,000 to 700,000 distinct CDR3 sequences in its table, and roughly 50% of those were observed once. The ten largest clones take up roughly 19% of the sample. The sample was peripheral blood or thyroid tissue (not recorded which). These TCRs come from an adult woman with Graves' disease, either hyperthyroidism or ophthalmopathy (not recorded which).

This clonotype was seen at least ten times. The chain recombines TRBV7-2 with TRBJ2-7; possible D gene TRBD1, 6 bases. Trimming left V 2 bases short and J 6 bases short, with 14 bases between. Germline CDR1 is SGHTA and CDR2 is FQGNSA. This CDR3 comprises 14 residues. The CDR3 protein is CASSLNPGRGEQYF. The CDR3 DNA sequence: TGTGCCAGCAGCTTAAATCCGGGCAGGGGCGAGCAGTACTTC.

This clonotype was detected many times. The chain is built from TRBV5-1 and TRBJ1-2; TRBD1 matches at 9 bases. V lost 0 bases and J lost 6; bases outside the gene matches: 18. The CDR3 is 19 residues long. Germline V gene data show CDR1 as SGHRS and CDR2 as YFSETQ. As DNA, the CDR3 is TGCGCCAGCAGCTTGGGTCCGGGACAGGGTGTAGACGGCAATCATGGCTACACCTTC. Translating it yields CASSLGPGQGVDGNHGYTF. The variable domain in full, with the rest retrieved from reference TRBV5-1 and TRBJ1-2, is KAGVTQTPRYLIKTRGQQVTLSCSPISGHRSVSWYQQTPGQGLQFLFEYFSETQRNKGNFPGRFSGRQFSNSRSEMNVSTLELGDSALYLCASSLGPGQGVDGNHGYTFGSGTRLTVV.

This clonotype was seen ten or more times. The chain combines TRBV12-3 or TRBV12-4 with TRBJ1-4; no clear D gene. The CDR3 totals 12 residues. Trimming removed 7 bases from V and 6 bases from J, with 9 bases in between. The CDR3: CASIGGDEKLFF. In DNA form, the CDR3 reads TGTGCCAGCATCGGCGGGGATGAAAAACTGTTTTTT.

This clonotype was recorded only once. One end of the junction fails to match germline, which may point to a read error. The V and J genes are TRBV6-6 and TRBJ1-2; D call uncertain. This CDR3 has 12 residues. CDR1 MNHNY and CDR2 SVGAGI come from the germline V gene (reference sequence). CDR3 sequence reads: CASTFRTYDYTF. CDR3 DNA: TGTGCCAGCACTTTTCGGACGTATGACTACACCTTC.

Regarding this clonotype: A much bigger clone sits one base away, suggesting this may be a read error. The V and J genes are TRBV7-2 and TRBJ1-6, with TRBD1 as a possible D gene (5 bases). Germline CDR1 and CDR2: SGHTA and FQGNSA. This CDR3 is 11 amino acids long. In DNA, the CDR3 is TGTGCCGGCAGAAATGGGGGACCCCTCCACTTT. Encoded protein: CAGRNGGPLHF. The full variable domain, completed using reference TRBV7-2 and TRBJ1-6, is GAGVSQSPSNKVTEKGKDVELRCDPISGHTALYWYRQSLGQGLEFLIYFQGNSAPDKSGLPSDRFSAERTGGSVSTLTIQRTQQEDSAVYLCAGRNGGPLHFGNGTRLTVT.

The rearrangement uses TRBV2 and TRBJ1-6, with TRBD1 identical over 7 bases. This CDR3 is built from 16 residues. Germline CDR1 is SNHLY and CDR2 is FYNNEI. Losses at the gene ends were 3 bases for V and 10 bases for J; bases not matched to a gene: 12. The CDR3 DNA reads TGTGCCAGCAGTGAGGGGACAGCTGCTTTTCGGTCACCCCTCCACTTT. Its translation is CASSEGTAAFRSPLHF.

This sequence joins TRBV14 and TRBJ2-7; D is possibly TRBD1 or TRBD2 (6 bases each). V lost 2 bases and J lost 0, with 11 bases in between. Germline assignment: CDR1 SGHDN and CDR2 FVKESK. CDR3 length: 15 residues. In DNA, the CDR3 is TGTGCCAGCAGCCAATCAAGGGGGGCCTCCTACGAGCAGTACTTC. Its translation: CASSQSRGASYEQYF.

The rearrangement uses TRBV7-9 and TRBJ1-6; D is unresolved. The CDR3 consists of 15 residues. Germline V gene lookup returns CDR1 SEHNR and CDR2 FQNEAQ (reference sequence). The germline V and J ends were trimmed by 0 bases and 4 bases, with 7 bases remaining between them. The CDR3 DNA is TGTGCCAGCAGCTTAGCTACAGCTTATAATTCACCCCTCCACTTT. Protein sequence: CASSLATAYNSPLHF.

This clonotype was seen ten or more times. The rearrangement joins TRBV11-1 to TRBJ2-6; TRBD1 might be the D (5 bases). Germline V gene data show CDR1 as SGHAT and CDR2 as FQDESV (reference sequence). Trimming pared 8 bases from V and 3 bases from J, leaving 8 bases between. CDR3 size: 13 residues. CDR3 in amino acids: CASSRGGANVLTF. The CDR3 bases are TGTGCCAGCTCAAGGGGTGGGGCCAACGTCCTGACTTTC.